A single sample is the source of the 12 T cell receptor beta chains below, sequenced in a study of regulatory T cells in long-lasting Graves disease. The time point: persistent/refractory GD, antithyroid drugs over 5 years with positive TRAb. PBMC-derived RNA was used for the TCR library. Libraries of TCR beta came from iRepertoire HTBI primers plus Arm-PCR of CDR3 regions. Via MiXCR, TCRdb re-called the multiplex PCR reads, giving one row per CDR3 protein. The table includes about 300,000 distinct CDR3 sequences, around 21% detected once. The sequences come from peripheral blood mononuclear cells (PBMCs), collected when the disease was refractory, from a patient treated with antithyroid drugs. The origin of the receptors is a female donor with Graves disease.

This clonotype has just a few counts. The chain employs TRBV4-1 and TRBJ1-2; no reliable D call. The germline V gene encodes CDR1 MGHRA and CDR2 YSYEKL. Trimming removed 0 bases at V and 3 bases at J, with 8 bases between. The CDR3 sequence is 14 residues long. DNA for the CDR3: TGCGCCAGCAGCCAAGATATCGACCACTATGGCTACACCTTC. It specifies CASSQDIDHYGYTF.

The table lists this clonotype with many counts. The chain has TRBV28 and TRBJ1-4; D unresolved. CDR1 and CDR2 (germline): MDHEN, SYDVKM. The CDR3 has 13 residues. V dropped 4 bases and J dropped 4 bases, with 7 bases sitting between them. CDR3 sequence reads: CASSSRVNEKLFF. The CDR3 DNA sequence: TGTGCCAGCAGTTCTCGTGTTAATGAAAAACTGTTTTTT.

This clonotype was counted between two and nine times. The chain is built from TRBV20-1 and TRBJ1-1; no clear D gene. Looked up from germline, CDR1 is DFQATT and CDR2 is SNEGSKA (reference sequence). V was cut by 8 bases and J by 0 bases, with 7 bases left in between. There are 11 residues in the CDR3. CDR3 sequence (DNA): TGCAGTCTTATGGTGAACACTGAAGCTTTCTTT. Translation: CSLMVNTEAFF.

This chain uses TRBV20-1 with TRBJ2-3; D is ambiguous. Germline CDR1 DFQATT, CDR2 SNEGSKA (reference sequence). The V and J ends lost 7 bases and 0 bases respectively, with 11 bases between them. This CDR3 has 13 residues. CDR3 nucleotide sequence: TGCAGTGTCCACACCCATAGCACAGATACGCAGTATTTT. It codes for CSVHTHSTDTQYF.

J is TRBJ2-3 and V is TRBV19; D is possibly TRBD2 (5 bases). V lost 6 bases to trimming and J lost 0 bases, with 28 bases between them. This CDR3 contains 20 residues. Germline loops: CDR1 LNHDA, CDR2 SQIVND (reference sequence). CDR3 coding DNA: TGTGCCAGTAGGCCTACATACGACTATTTTCGGTTTTTTAGCACAGATACGCAGTATTTT. Its protein is CASRPTYDYFRFFSTDTQYF.

This clonotype has ten or more counts. The V call is TRBV6-1, the J call TRBJ1-5, with D possibly being TRBD1 (5 bases). This CDR3 is 14 amino acids long. Germline V gives CDR1 MNHNS, CDR2 SASEGT. Trimming took 5 bases from V and 4 from J, leaving 12 bases between them. The CDR3 reads CASSTRGGNQPQHF. CDR3 coding DNA: TGTGCCAGCAGTACCCGGGGGGGTAATCAGCCCCAGCATTTT.

This chain links TRBV19 with TRBJ2-2; the D gene is possibly TRBD2 (5 bases). This CDR3 has 14 residues. The V gene lost 2 bases and the J gene lost 4 bases, with 8 bases spanning the gap. Per germline, CDR1 LNHDA and CDR2 SQIVND (reference sequence). CDR3 sequence: CASSIRSGTGELFF. The CDR3 DNA reads TGTGCCAGTAGTATAAGGAGCGGCACCGGGGAGCTGTTTTTT.

The chain carries TRBV20-1 and TRBJ1-6; 7 bases fit TRBD1. The CDR3 consists of 18 residues. Germline assignment: CDR1 DFQATT and CDR2 SNEGSKA (reference sequence). Trimming removed 6 bases from V and 0 bases from J; junction bases left unmatched: 14. Here the CDR3 DNA reads TGCAGTGCAACGGACAGGCTCACTCGAGTCTCCTATAATTCACCCCTCCACTTT. It codes for CSATDRLTRVSYNSPLHF.

The CDR3 bases are TGTGCCAGCAGCTTAGTCGGAGCCTACAATGAGCAGTTCTTC. It specifies CASSLVGAYNEQFF. This chain links TRBV7-8 with TRBJ2-1, with unresolved D. Looked up from germline, CDR1 is SGHVS and CDR2 is FQNEAQ. The CDR3 length is 14 residues. Trimming shortened V by 1 base and J by 2 bases, and 6 bases separated the two germline ends.

This clonotype was counted at least ten times. The chain is built from TRBV7-2 and TRBJ2-7, with D hard to call. CDR1 and CDR2 (germline): SGHTA, FQGNSA. The CDR3 contains 13 residues. V was shortened by 8 bases and J by 2 bases, with 13 bases between the two germline ends. CDR3 amino acids: CASVSGRTYEQYF. The CDR3 DNA is TGTGCCAGCGTCTCTGGGCGGACCTACGAGCAGTACTTC.

This clonotype was seen many times. The chain combines TRBV12-3 or TRBV12-4 with TRBJ1-6, with 9 bases fitting TRBD1. CDR3 length: 13 amino acids. The V gene end was trimmed by 6 bases and the J gene end by 9 bases; junction bases not matched to a gene: 3. DNA of the CDR3: TGTGCCAGCAGCCAACAGGGGGCTTCACCCCTCCACTTT. It yields the protein CASSQQGASPLHF.

The rearrangement joins TRBV20-1 to TRBJ2-3; 12 bases agree with TRBD2. The trim removed 5 bases at V and 6 bases at J, leaving 6 bases unmatched. This CDR3 is built from 14 residues. Germline CDR1 reads DFQATT; CDR2 reads SNEGSKA (reference sequence). CDR3 region: CSAFLGLAGDTQYF. For the CDR3, the DNA is TGCAGTGCTTTCCTCGGACTAGCGGGGGATACGCAGTATTTT.